The next 5 T cell receptor beta chains were all read from a single sample in a study of Ad26.COV2.S vaccination and SARS-CoV-2 variants. Regarding treatment: over 15 received Ad26.COV2.S at low or high dose, single or two shots; about 5 received placebo; per-sample allocation not given. All samples were drawn on day 63, counting from the first vaccine or placebo injection. The protocol was immunoSEQ multiplex PCR, while the TCRdb copy is restricted to in-frame clones and leaves out a portion. The sample includes a few hundred thousand clones, roughly 87% of them seen just once. Sequencing was performed on peripheral blood, taken in a trial of Ad26.COV2.S vaccine versus placebo. The receptors originated from a person between 18 and 60 years old who received the Ad26.COV2.S COVID-19 vaccine or a placebo.

This chain uses TRBV11-3 with TRBJ2-2, with D unresolved. There are 13 residues in the CDR3. Trimming took 2 bases from V and 4 from J, leaving 5 bases between them. From germline, CDR1 is SGHNT and CDR2 YENEEA. As DNA, the CDR3 is TGTGCCAGCAGCTTAAAGGGCACCGGGGAGCTGTTTTTT. This codes for CASSLKGTGELFF.

The J gene is TRBJ2-5, the V gene TRBV27; D not resolved. Germline V gene sequence: CDR1 MNHEY, CDR2 SMNVEV (reference sequence). Trimming removed 5 bases from V and 0 bases from J, with 7 bases in between. This CDR3 contains 13 residues. CDR3: CASSEANQETQYF. In DNA, the CDR3 is TGTGCCAGCAGTGAAGCGAACCAAGAGACCCAGTACTTC.

The chain couples TRBV28 to TRBJ2-7; 7 bases are shared with TRBD1. V shed 3 bases and J 2 bases; nucleotides not matched to a gene: 10. The length of the CDR3 is 16 residues. The germline CDR1 and CDR2 sequences are MDHEN and SYDVKM. The CDR3 spells CASSFPLGTATYEQYF. CDR3 sequence (DNA): TGTGCCAGCAGTTTTCCTCTGGGGACAGCCACCTACGAGCAGTACTTC.

The chain has TRBV24-1 and TRBJ2-3; 9 bases agree with TRBD2. V shed 1 base, J shed 6 bases, and the junction held 4 bases outside the gene matches. This CDR3 is 15 amino acids long. Looked up from germline, CDR1 is KGHDR and CDR2 is SFDVKD. The CDR3 DNA is TGTGCCACCAGTGATTTTAAGACTAGCGGTGATACGCAGTATTTT. It encodes CATSDFKTSGDTQYF.

This clone was seen a handful of times. The rearrangement joins TRBV11-2 to TRBJ2-1, with D hard to call. Trimming removed 1 base from V and 5 bases from J, with 9 bases in between. This CDR3 region has 14 residues. The V gene's germline CDR1 is SGHAT and CDR2 FQNNGV. The CDR3 DNA follows: TGTGCCAGCAGCTTAGGCCTATCCAACAATGAGCAGTTCTTC. Protein product: CASSLGLSNNEQFF.